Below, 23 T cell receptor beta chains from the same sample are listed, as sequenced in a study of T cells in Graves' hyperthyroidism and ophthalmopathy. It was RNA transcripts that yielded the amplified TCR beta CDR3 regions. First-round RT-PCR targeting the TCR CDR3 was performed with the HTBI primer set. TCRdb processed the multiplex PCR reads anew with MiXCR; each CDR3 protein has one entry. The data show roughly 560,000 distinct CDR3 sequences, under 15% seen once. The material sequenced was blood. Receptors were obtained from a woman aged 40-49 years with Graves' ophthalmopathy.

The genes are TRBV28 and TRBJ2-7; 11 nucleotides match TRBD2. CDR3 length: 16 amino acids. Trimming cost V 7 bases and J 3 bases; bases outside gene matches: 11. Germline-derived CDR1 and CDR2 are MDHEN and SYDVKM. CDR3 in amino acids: CASTPGTSGVVYEQYF. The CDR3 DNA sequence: TGTGCCAGCACTCCAGGGACTAGCGGAGTGGTCTACGAGCAGTACTTC.

The CDR3 loop is CASSYTPGTSGQETQYF. The CDR3 DNA follows: TGTGCCAGCAGTTACACACCGGGGACTAGCGGACAAGAGACCCAGTACTTC. The rearrangement uses TRBV6-5 and TRBJ2-5; TRBD2 aligns across 11 bases. The CDR3 is 17 amino acids. J was trimmed by 2 bases and V by 2 bases; bases with no gene match: 7. Germline V gene data show CDR1 as MNHEY and CDR2 as SVGAGI.

CDR3 residues: CSARNQLDRGPTDQPQHF. As DNA, the CDR3 is TGCAGTGCTCGCAACCAACTCGACAGGGGCCCCACAGATCAGCCCCAGCATTTT. This rearrangement joins TRBV20-1 to TRBJ1-5; TRBD1 matches at 8 bases. V was clipped by 5 bases and J by 5 bases; unmatched bases: 20. This CDR3 is built from 18 residues. The germline V gene has CDR1 DFQATT and CDR2 SNEGSKA (reference sequence).

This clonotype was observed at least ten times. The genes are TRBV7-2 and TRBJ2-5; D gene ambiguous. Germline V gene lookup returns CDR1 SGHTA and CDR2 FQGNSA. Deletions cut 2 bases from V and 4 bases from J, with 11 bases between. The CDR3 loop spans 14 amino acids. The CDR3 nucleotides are TGTGCCAGCAGCTTATATCCAGGACCAGAGACCCAGTACTTC. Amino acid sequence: CASSLYPGPETQYF. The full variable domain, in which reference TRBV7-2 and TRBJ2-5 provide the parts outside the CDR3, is GAGVSQSPSNKVTEKGKDVELRCDPISGHTALYWYRQSLGQGLEFLIYFQGNSAPDKSGLPSDRFSAERTGGSVSTLTIQRTQQEDSAVYLCASSLYPGPETQYFGPGTRLLVL.

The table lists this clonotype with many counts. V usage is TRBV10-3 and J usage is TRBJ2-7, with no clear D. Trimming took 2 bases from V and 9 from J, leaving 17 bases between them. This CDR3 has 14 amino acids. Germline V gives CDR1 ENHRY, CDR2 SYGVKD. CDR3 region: CAISEVEAAYGQYF. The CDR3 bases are TGTGCCATCAGTGAGGTAGAGGCAGCCTATGGGCAGTACTTC.

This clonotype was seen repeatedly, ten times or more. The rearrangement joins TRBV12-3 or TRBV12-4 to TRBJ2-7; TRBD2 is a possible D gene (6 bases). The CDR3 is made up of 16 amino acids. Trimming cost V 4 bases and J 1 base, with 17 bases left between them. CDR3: CASSSLGASESYEQYF. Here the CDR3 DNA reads TGTGCCAGCAGTTCCCTTGGGGCTAGCGAATCCTACGAGCAGTACTTC.

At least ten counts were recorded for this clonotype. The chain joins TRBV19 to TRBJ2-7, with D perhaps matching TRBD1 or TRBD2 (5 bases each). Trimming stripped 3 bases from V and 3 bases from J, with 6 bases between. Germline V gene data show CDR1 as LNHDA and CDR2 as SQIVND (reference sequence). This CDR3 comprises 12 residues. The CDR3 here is CASSMRGYEQYF. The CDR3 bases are TGTGCCAGTAGTATGAGGGGCTACGAGCAGTACTTC. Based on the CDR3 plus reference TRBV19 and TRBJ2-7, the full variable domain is DGGITQSPKYLFRKEGQNVTLSCEQNLNHDAMYWYRQDPGQGLRLIYYSQIVNDFQKGDIAEGYSVSREKKESFPLTVTSAQKNPTAFYLCASSMRGYEQYFGPGTRLTVT.

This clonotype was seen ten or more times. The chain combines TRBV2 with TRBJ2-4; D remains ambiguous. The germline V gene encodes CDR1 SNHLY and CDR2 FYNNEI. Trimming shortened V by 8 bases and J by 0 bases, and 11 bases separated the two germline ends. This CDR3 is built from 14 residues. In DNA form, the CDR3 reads TGTGCCAGCGGGCCAGCTTTAGCCAAAAACATTCAGTACTTC. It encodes CASGPALAKNIQYF. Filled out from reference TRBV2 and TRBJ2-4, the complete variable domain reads EPEVTQTPSHQVTQMGQEVILRCVPISNHLYFYWYRQILGQKVEFLVSFYNNEISEKSEIFDDQFSVERPDGSNFTLKIRSTKLEDSAMYFCASGPALAKNIQYFGAGTRLSVL.

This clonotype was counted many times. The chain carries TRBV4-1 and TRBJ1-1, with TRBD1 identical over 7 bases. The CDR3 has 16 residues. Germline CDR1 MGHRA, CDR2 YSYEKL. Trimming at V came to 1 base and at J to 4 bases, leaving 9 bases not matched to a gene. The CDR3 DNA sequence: TGCGCCAGCAGCCAAGGGGTCAGGGGGTACGGCACTGAAGCTTTCTTT. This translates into CASSQGVRGYGTEAFF.

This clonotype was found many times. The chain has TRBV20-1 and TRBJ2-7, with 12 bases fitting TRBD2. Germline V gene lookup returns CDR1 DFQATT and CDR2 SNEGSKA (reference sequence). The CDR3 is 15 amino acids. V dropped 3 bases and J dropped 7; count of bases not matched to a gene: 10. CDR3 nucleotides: TGCAGTGCTAGTTTGCCTAGCGGGAGGGCCTGGGAGCAGTACTTC. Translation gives CSASLPSGRAWEQYF.

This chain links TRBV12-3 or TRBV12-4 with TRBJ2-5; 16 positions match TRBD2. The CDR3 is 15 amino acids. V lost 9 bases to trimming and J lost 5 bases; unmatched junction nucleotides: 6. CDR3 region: CASRGLAGGTETQYF. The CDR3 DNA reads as TGTGCCAGTAGGGGACTAGCGGGAGGGACCGAGACCCAGTACTTC.

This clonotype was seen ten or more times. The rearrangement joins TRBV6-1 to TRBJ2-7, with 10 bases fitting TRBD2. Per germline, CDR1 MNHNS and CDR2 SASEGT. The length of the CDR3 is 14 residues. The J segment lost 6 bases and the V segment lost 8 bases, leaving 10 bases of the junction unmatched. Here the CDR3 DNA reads TGTGCCAGCCTGAGAGCGGGAGGGCCCTCCGAGCAGTACTTC. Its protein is CASLRAGGPSEQYF.

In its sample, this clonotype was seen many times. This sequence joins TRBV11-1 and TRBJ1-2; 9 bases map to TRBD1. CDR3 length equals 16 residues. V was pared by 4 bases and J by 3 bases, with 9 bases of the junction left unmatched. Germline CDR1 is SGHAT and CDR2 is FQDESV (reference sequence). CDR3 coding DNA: TGTGCCAGCAGCTCTTACCTGGGACAGGGTGACTATGGCTACACCTTC. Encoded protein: CASSSYLGQGDYGYTF. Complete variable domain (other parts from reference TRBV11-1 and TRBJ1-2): EAEVAQSPRYKITEKSQAVAFWCDPISGHATLYWYRQILGQGPELLVQFQDESVVDDSQLPKDRFSAERLKGVDSTLKIQPAELGDSAMYLCASSSYLGQGDYGYTFGSGTRLTVV.

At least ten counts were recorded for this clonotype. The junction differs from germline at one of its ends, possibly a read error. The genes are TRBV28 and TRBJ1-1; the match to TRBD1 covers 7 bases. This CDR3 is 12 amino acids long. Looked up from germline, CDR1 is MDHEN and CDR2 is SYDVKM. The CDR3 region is CASSTEEGALPF. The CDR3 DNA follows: TGTGCCAGCAGTACCGAAGAGGGGGCGCTCCCTTTT.

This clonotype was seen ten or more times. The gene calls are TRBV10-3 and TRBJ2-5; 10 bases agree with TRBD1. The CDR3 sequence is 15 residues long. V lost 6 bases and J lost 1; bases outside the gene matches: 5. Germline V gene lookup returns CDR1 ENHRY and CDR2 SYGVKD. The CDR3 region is CAISPDRGSQETQYF. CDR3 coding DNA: TGTGCCATCAGCCCGGACAGGGGGTCCCAAGAGACCCAGTACTTC.

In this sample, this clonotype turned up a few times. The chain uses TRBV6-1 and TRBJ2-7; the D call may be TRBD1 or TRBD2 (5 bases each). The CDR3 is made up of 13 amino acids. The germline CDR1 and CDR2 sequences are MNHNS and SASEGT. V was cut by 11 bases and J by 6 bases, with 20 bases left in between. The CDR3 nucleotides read TGTGCCGGGTGGGACCATCACACCGCCGAGCAGTACTTC. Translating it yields CAGWDHHTAEQYF.

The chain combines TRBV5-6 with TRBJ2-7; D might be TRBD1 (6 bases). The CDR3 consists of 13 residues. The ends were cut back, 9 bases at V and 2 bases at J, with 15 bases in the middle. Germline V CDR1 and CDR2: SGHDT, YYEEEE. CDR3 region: CATWDTLPYEQYF. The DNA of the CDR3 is TGTGCCACCTGGGACACGTTACCCTACGAGCAGTACTTC.

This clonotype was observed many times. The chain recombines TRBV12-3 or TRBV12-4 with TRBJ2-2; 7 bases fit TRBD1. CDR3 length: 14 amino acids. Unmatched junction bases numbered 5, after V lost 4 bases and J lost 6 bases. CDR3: CASSSPTGSGELFF. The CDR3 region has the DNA TGTGCCAGCAGTTCCCCGACAGGGTCCGGGGAGCTGTTTTTT.

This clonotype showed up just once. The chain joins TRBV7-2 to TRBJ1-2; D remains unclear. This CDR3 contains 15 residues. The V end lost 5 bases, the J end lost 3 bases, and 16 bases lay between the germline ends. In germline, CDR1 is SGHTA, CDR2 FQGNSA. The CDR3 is CASSLGWRNYYGYTF. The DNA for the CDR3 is TGTGCCAGCAGCCTAGGCTGGAGGAATTACTATGGCTACACCTTC. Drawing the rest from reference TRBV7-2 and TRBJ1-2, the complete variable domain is GAGVSQSPSNKVTEKGKDVELRCDPISGHTALYWYRQSLGQGLEFLIYFQGNSAPDKSGLPSDRFSAERTGGSVSTLTIQRTQQEDSAVYLCASSLGWRNYYGYTFGSGTRLTVV.

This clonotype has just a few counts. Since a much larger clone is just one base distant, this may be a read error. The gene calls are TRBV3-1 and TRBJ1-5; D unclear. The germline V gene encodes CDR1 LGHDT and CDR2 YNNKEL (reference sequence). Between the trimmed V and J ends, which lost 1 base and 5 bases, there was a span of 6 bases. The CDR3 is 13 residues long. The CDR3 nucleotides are TGTGCCAGCAGCCAAGTCCCTGATCAGCCCCAGCATTTT. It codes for CASSQVPDQPQHF.

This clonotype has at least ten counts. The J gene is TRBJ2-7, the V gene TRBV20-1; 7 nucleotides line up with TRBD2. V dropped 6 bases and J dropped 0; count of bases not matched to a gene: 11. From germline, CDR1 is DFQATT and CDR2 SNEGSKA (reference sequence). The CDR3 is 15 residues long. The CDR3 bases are TGCAGTGCCCCTTCTAGCGGCTACGTCTCCTACGAGCAGTACTTC. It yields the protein CSAPSSGYVSYEQYF.

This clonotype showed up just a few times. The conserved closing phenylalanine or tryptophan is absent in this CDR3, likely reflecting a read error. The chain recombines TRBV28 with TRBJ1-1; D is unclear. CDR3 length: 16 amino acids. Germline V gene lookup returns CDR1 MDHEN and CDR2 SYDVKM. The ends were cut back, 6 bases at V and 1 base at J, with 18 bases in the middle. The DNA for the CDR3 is TGTGCCAGCAGGGGGTCTGCCGCGGAGGAGAACACTGAAGCTTTCTAT. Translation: CASRGSAAEENTEAFY.

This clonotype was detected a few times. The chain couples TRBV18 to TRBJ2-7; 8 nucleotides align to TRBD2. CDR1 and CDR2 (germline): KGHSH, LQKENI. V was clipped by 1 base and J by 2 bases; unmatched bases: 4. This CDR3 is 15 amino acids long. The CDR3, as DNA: TGTGCCAGCTCACCACAGGGTAGCGGGGCCTACGAGCAGTACTTC. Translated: CASSPQGSGAYEQYF.